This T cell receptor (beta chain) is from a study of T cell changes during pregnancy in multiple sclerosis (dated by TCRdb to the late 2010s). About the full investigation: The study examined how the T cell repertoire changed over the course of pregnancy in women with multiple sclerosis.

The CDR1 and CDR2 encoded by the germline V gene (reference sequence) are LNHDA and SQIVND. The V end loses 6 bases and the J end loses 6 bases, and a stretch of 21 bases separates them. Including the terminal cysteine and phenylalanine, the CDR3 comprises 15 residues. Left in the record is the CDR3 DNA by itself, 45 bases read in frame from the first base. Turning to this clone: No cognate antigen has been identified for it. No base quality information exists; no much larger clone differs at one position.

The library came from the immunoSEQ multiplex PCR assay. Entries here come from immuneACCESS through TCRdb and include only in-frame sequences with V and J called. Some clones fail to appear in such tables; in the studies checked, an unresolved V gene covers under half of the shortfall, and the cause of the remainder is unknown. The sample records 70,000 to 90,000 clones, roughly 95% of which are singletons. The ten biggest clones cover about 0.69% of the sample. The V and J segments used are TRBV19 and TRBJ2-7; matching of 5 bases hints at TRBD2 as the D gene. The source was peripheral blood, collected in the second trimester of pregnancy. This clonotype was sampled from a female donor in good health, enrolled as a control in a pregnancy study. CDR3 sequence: CASSHRGKYDGEQYF. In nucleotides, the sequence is TGTGCCAGTAGCCACAGAGGGAAGTATGATGGCGAGCAGTACTTC.